The clone carrying this T cell receptor beta chain was observed a few times. Per the original methods: Amplification of reference gene primers was used by the study to estimate nucleated cell counts. The protocol was immunoSEQ multiplex PCR, while the TCRdb copy is restricted to in-frame clones and leaves out a portion. The V and J calls and clone size are taken from that table; D and trimming were inferred from the DNA. The sample lists approximately 190,000 clones; almost 80% were seen once. This entry belongs to a study of blood T cell repertoires in COVID-19. At the level of the study: The United States, Italy and Spain were the sources of the acute and convalescent COVID-19 samples. Nucleic acid was either cDNA or gDNA, and it came from T cells, B-cell-depleted T cells, or PBMCs.

The V and J ends lost 11 bases and 7 bases respectively, with 14 bases between them. CDR1 is WSHSY and CDR2 is SAAADI in the germline V gene. CDR3 length: 12 amino acids. V and J are TRBV10-2 and TRBJ2-2; D might be TRBD2 (6 bases). Sequencing input: peripheral blood. This receptor was taken from a man in his 60s with active or convalescent COVID-19. As DNA, the CDR3 is TGCGCCGCTCGGGGGTCTGGCGGGGAGCTGTTTTTT. Amino acid sequence: CAARGSGGELFF.